Each of the 13 T cell receptor beta chains below was sequenced from the same sample in a study of technical replicates of blood from a handful of donors. Here immunoSEQ multiplex PCR was the method, and the copy in TCRdb shows in-frame clones only, minus some. Seen here are 85,000 to 100,000 clones, nearly 97% observed once, and the top ten hold 0.2% to 0.25%. Sequenced: T cells isolated from PBMCs. These receptors were obtained from a human donor in good health.

This clone was observed a single time. This sequence joins TRBV18 and TRBJ1-1, with D unresolved. With 6 bases removed from V and 0 bases from J, the gap between germline ends came to 5 bases. Per the germline V gene, CDR1 is KGHSH and CDR2 is LQKENI. The length of the CDR3 is 12 residues. CDR3 DNA: TGTGCCAGCTCCACTATGAACACTGAAGCTTTCTTT. This gives the protein CASSTMNTEAFF.

The chain links TRBV6-5 to TRBJ2-1; TRBD1 aligns across 9 bases. Germline V gene sequence: CDR1 MNHEY, CDR2 SVGAGI. The CDR3 has 15 amino acids. J gave up 2 bases and V 6 bases, and 5 bases lay outside the gene matches. CDR3 DNA sequence: TGTGCCAGCAGCAGGACAGGGGTCGCCTACAATGAGCAGTTCTTC. Translation: CASSRTGVAYNEQFF.

CDR3 in DNA: TGCGCCAGCCGGGGGCTAGCGGGAAACGAGCAGTTCTTC. Translation gives CASRGLAGNEQFF. This chain links TRBV4-1 with TRBJ2-1; 9 bases fit TRBD2. The CDR3 runs 13 residues. Germline values: CDR1 MGHRA, CDR2 YSYEKL. Trimming cost V 8 bases and J 10 bases; bases outside gene matches: 9.

The chain joins TRBV2 to TRBJ1-1; D perhaps matches TRBD1 (5 bases). Germline CDR1 reads SNHLY; CDR2 reads FYNNEI. Trimming took 10 bases from V and 2 from J, leaving 14 bases between them. The CDR3 sequence is 13 residues long. The CDR3 loop is CATGGRGNTEAFF. CDR3 bases: TGTGCCACGGGCGGGAGGGGAAACACTGAAGCTTTCTTT. Based on the CDR3 plus reference TRBV2 and TRBJ1-1, the full variable domain is EPEVTQTPSHQVTQMGQEVILRCVPISNHLYFYWYRQILGQKVEFLVSFYNNEISEKSEIFDDQFSVERPDGSNFTLKIRSTKLEDSAMYFCATGGRGNTEAFFGQGTRLTVV.

The chain combines TRBV5-5 with TRBJ2-7; D possibly corresponds to TRBD2 (6 bases). The V gene's germline CDR1 is SGHKS and CDR2 YYEKEE (reference sequence). V lost 2 bases and J lost 3, with 18 bases in between. CDR3 length: 16 residues. The DNA of the CDR3 is TGTGCCAGCAGCTTTGAACCGGGACTGCTCGACTACGAGCAGTACTTC. Its translation is CASSFEPGLLDYEQYF.

The gene calls are TRBV7-8 and TRBJ2-2; D remains unclear. The CDR3 extends over 13 amino acids. From germline, CDR1 is SGHVS and CDR2 FQNEAQ. V lost 1 base to trimming and J lost 4 bases, with 4 bases between them. The CDR3 region is CASSLVRTGELFF. The DNA for the CDR3 is TGTGCCAGCAGCTTAGTTCGCACCGGGGAGCTGTTTTTT.

This sequence joins TRBV29-1 and TRBJ2-7; 9 nucleotides align to TRBD1. V shed 7 bases and J 7 bases; nucleotides not matched to a gene: 8. CDR3 length: 12 amino acids. In germline, CDR1 is SQVTM, CDR2 ANQGSEA. The CDR3 spells CSGGQGGTEQYF. The CDR3 DNA is TGCAGCGGGGGACAGGGAGGGACGGAGCAGTACTTC.

This clone showed up just once. The chain uses TRBV2 and TRBJ2-2; 10 bases match TRBD1. V gave up 8 bases and J gave up 3 bases; unmatched junction bases: 3. The germline V gene encodes CDR1 SNHLY and CDR2 FYNNEI. The CDR3 covers 14 residues. The CDR3 loop reads CASVGQGYTGELFF. The DNA of the CDR3 is TGTGCCAGCGTGGGACAGGGGTACACCGGGGAGCTGTTTTTT.

The V call is TRBV5-1, the J call TRBJ2-7; 8 bases match TRBD2. V lost 1 base to trimming and J lost 1 base; unmatched junction nucleotides: 7. CDR3 length: 16 residues. CDR1 SGHRS and CDR2 YFSETQ come from the germline V gene. CDR3: CASSLLTREASYEQYF. The DNA of the CDR3 is TGCGCCAGCAGCTTGTTGACGCGGGAGGCATCCTACGAGCAGTACTTC.

The chain employs TRBV7-2 and TRBJ1-1; TRBD1 matches 8 bases. The length of the CDR3 is 18 residues. Germline CDR1 is SGHTA and CDR2 is FQGNSA. Trimming took 5 bases from V and 4 from J; bases not matched to a gene: 18. The CDR3 DNA reads as TGTGCCAGCAGCCATGGGACAGGTCCCATGAGACGGGGCACTGAAGCTTTCTTT. Its translation is CASSHGTGPMRRGTEAFF.

The chain uses TRBV20-1 and TRBJ2-3; no clear D. The CDR3 is 11 residues long. The ends were cut back, 1 base at V and 5 bases at J, with 4 bases in the middle. CDR1 and CDR2 (germline): DFQATT, SNEGSKA (reference sequence). The CDR3 bases are TGCAGTGCTAGAGCTAGAGATACGCAGTATTTT. This translates into CSARARDTQYF.

This chain uses TRBV5-1 with TRBJ2-7; 15 bases agree with TRBD2. This CDR3 contains 13 residues. The junction had 0 bases not matched to a gene; V was cut back by 7 bases and J by 4 bases. In germline, CDR1 is SGHRS, CDR2 YFSETQ. The chain's CDR3 is CASGTSGRYEQYF. The CDR3 nucleotides are TGCGCCAGCGGGACTAGCGGGAGGTACGAGCAGTACTTC. The full variable domain, rest sourced from reference TRBV5-1 and TRBJ2-7, is KAGVTQTPRYLIKTRGQQVTLSCSPISGHRSVSWYQQTPGQGLQFLFEYFSETQRNKGNFPGRFSGRQFSNSRSEMNVSTLELGDSALYLCASGTSGRYEQYFGPGTRLTVT.

The chain combines TRBV19 with TRBJ1-3; no firm D call. Trimming took off 8 bases at V and 3 bases at J, with 14 bases between the two ends. This CDR3 spans 14 amino acids. CDR1 is LNHDA and CDR2 is SQIVND in the germline V gene (reference sequence). The CDR3 spells CASQSPIFGNTIYF. The CDR3, as DNA: TGTGCCAGTCAGTCCCCCATATTTGGAAACACCATATATTTT.